Below are 20 T cell receptor beta chains sequenced from a single sample in a study of T cell responses to AZD1222 COVID-19 vaccine. Clones were read by immunoSEQ multiplex PCR, and TCRdb kept only the in-frame ones, dropping some. Of over 100,000 clones listed, roughly 90% were seen once; the top ten hold about 3.7%. The sequenced sample was peripheral blood, obtained on day 0 of AZD1222 vaccination. Receptors originate from an adult in good health.

The gene calls are TRBV5-1 and TRBJ2-3; D not resolved. This CDR3 is built from 11 residues. The V end lost 1 base, the J end lost 5 bases, and 2 bases lay between the germline ends. Germline V lookup: CDR1 SGHRS, CDR2 YFSETQ. The CDR3: CASSLKDTQYF. The CDR3 DNA reads as TGCGCCAGCAGCTTGAAAGATACGCAGTATTTT.

The chain carries TRBV19 and TRBJ2-5; 10 bases line up with TRBD2. Per the germline V gene, CDR1 is LNHDA and CDR2 is SQIVND (reference sequence). V was pared by 3 bases and J by 1 base, with 2 bases of the junction left unmatched. The CDR3 extends over 15 amino acids. CDR3 coding DNA: TGTGCCAGTAGTATCTCTAGCGGGAGCCAAGAGACCCAGTACTTC. This translates into CASSISSGSQETQYF. The variable domain in full, completed from reference TRBV19 and TRBJ2-5, reads DGGITQSPKYLFRKEGQNVTLSCEQNLNHDAMYWYRQDPGQGLRLIYYSQIVNDFQKGDIAEGYSVSREKKESFPLTVTSAQKNPTAFYLCASSISSGSQETQYFGPGTRLLVL.

The chain links TRBV4-2 to TRBJ2-3, with D possibly matching TRBD1 (6 bases). Germline lookup yields CDR1 LGHNA and CDR2 YNFKEQ. There are 15 residues in the CDR3. V was cut by 4 bases and J by 3 bases, with 14 bases left in between. CDR3 sequence: CASSLVLGATDTQYF. The CDR3 nucleotides read TGTGCCAGCAGCCTTGTTCTGGGGGCAACAGATACGCAGTATTTT.

The V call is TRBV27, the J call TRBJ2-3, with D possibly TRBD2 on 7 matching bases. The germline CDR1 and CDR2 sequences are MNHEY and SMNVEV (reference sequence). Deletions cut 10 bases from V and 4 bases from J, with 24 bases between. This CDR3 contains 16 residues. This CDR3 reads CATGSPHGGGPDTQYF. The CDR3 DNA reads TGTGCCACCGGGAGTCCCCACGGCGGGGGCCCAGATACGCAGTATTTT.

This chain joins TRBV4-1 and TRBJ1-5; 8 bases align to TRBD1. Germline-derived CDR1 and CDR2 are MGHRA and YSYEKL. V shed 3 bases and J 6 bases; nucleotides not matched to a gene: 7. The CDR3 length is 15 residues. The DNA for the CDR3 is TGCGCCAGCAGCCAGGTAGACAGGGGAGGTCAGCCCCAGCATTTT. Encoded protein: CASSQVDRGGQPQHF.

The J gene is TRBJ1-2, the V gene TRBV7-8, with TRBD1 matching over 8 bases. There are 14 residues in the CDR3. Germline-derived CDR1 and CDR2 are SGHVS and FQNEAQ. The trim removed 4 bases at V and 8 bases at J, leaving 9 bases unmatched. Here the CDR3 reads CASSYRQGIWGYTF. The DNA of the CDR3 is TGTGCCAGCAGCTACAGACAGGGGATTTGGGGCTACACCTTC.

This chain uses TRBV27 with TRBJ1-5, with unresolved D. The CDR3 has 15 amino acids. CDR1 MNHEY and CDR2 SMNVEV come from the germline V gene (reference sequence). V lost 6 bases to trimming and J lost 2 bases, with 14 bases between them. The DNA of the CDR3 is TGTGCCAGCAGCCTTACGGGGTTAGGCAATCAGCCCCAGCATTTT. This codes for CASSLTGLGNQPQHF.

The rearrangement joins TRBV4-3 to TRBJ1-2, with D possibly matching TRBD1 (5 bases). In germline, CDR1 is LGHNA, CDR2 YSLEER. Trimming removed 0 bases at V and 2 bases at J, with 16 bases between. The CDR3 runs 17 residues. CDR3 in amino acids: CASSQDPDLGGNYGYTF. DNA of the CDR3: TGCGCCAGCAGCCAAGATCCCGATCTGGGGGGAAACTATGGCTACACCTTC.

The V call is TRBV19, the J call TRBJ2-5; D is tentatively TRBD1 or TRBD2 (6 bases each). Germline V gene data show CDR1 as LNHDA and CDR2 as SQIVND (reference sequence). The CDR3 is 13 amino acids. V was shortened by 4 bases and J by 2 bases, with 8 bases between the two germline ends. CDR3 loop: CASSSGTQETQYF. The CDR3 DNA sequence: TGTGCCAGTAGTAGCGGGACACAAGAGACCCAGTACTTC.

The chain links TRBV5-1 to TRBJ1-1, with 7 bases fitting TRBD1. CDR3 length: 16 residues. The germline V gene encodes CDR1 SGHRS and CDR2 YFSETQ. The junction had 15 bases not matched to a gene; V was cut back by 4 bases and J by 6 bases. CDR3 sequence reads: CASSPFSTGARAEAFF. DNA for the CDR3: TGCGCCAGCAGCCCCTTCTCTACAGGGGCCAGGGCTGAAGCTTTCTTT.

The chain uses TRBV7-9 and TRBJ1-2, with 11 nucleotides matching TRBD1. Unmatched junction bases numbered 6, after V lost 5 bases and J lost 1 base. Germline values: CDR1 SEHNR, CDR2 FQNEAQ (reference sequence). The CDR3 runs to 16 residues. The chain's CDR3 is CASSLGQGAFNYGYTF. The DNA of the CDR3 is TGTGCCAGCAGCCTAGGACAGGGGGCTTTTAACTATGGCTACACCTTC.

The chain is built from TRBV11-3 and TRBJ1-1, with 12 bases lining up with TRBD1. The V gene end was trimmed by 0 bases and the J gene end by 6 bases; junction bases not matched to a gene: 5. CDR3 size: 16 residues. CDR1 and CDR2 (germline): SGHNT, YENEEA. The CDR3 protein is CASSLDFGTGGAEAFF. The CDR3 DNA follows: TGTGCCAGCAGCTTAGATTTTGGGACAGGGGGCGCTGAAGCTTTCTTT.

The chain combines TRBV2 with TRBJ2-5, with 7 bases aligning to TRBD2. This CDR3 is built from 15 residues. CDR1 is SNHLY and CDR2 is FYNNEI in the germline V gene. V lost 6 bases to trimming and J lost 3 bases; unmatched junction nucleotides: 10. CDR3 residues: CASSLDSSGEETQYF. The DNA for the CDR3 is TGTGCCAGCAGCCTCGATTCAAGCGGGGAAGAGACCCAGTACTTC.

The sample holds a few counts of this clone. J is TRBJ1-1 and V is TRBV10-1; 8 bases match TRBD1. The germline CDR1 and CDR2 sequences are WNHNN and SYGVQD (reference sequence). The ends lost 2 bases at V and 5 bases at J; junction bases unmatched: 7. The CDR3 totals 15 residues. CDR3: CASSERQGARTEAFF. In nucleotides, the CDR3 is TGCGCCAGCAGTGAGAGGCAGGGGGCTCGGACTGAAGCTTTCTTT.

CDR3 region: CASSLKIRVGETQYF. The CDR3 DNA is TGTGCCAGCAGCTTAAAGATTCGGGTTGGGGAGACCCAGTACTTC. The chain is built from TRBV11-2 and TRBJ2-5; D unresolved. Trimming took 2 bases from V and 5 from J, leaving 15 bases between them. Germline V gives CDR1 SGHAT, CDR2 FQNNGV. CDR3 length: 15 amino acids.

V and J are TRBV7-3 and TRBJ2-1, with unresolved D. CDR3 length equals 14 residues. CDR1 SGHTA and CDR2 FQGTGA come from the germline V gene. V was trimmed by 4 bases and J by 7 bases, leaving 14 bases between them. The CDR3 region is CASSSSILGNEQFF. The CDR3 DNA follows: TGTGCCAGCAGCTCCTCAATACTGGGGAATGAGCAGTTCTTC. The whole variable domain, filled in from reference TRBV7-3 and TRBJ2-1, reads GAGVSQTPSNKVTEKGKYVELRCDPISGHTALYWYRQSLGQGPEFLIYFQGTGAADDSGLPNDRFFAVRPEGSVSTLKIQRTERGDSAVYLCASSSSILGNEQFFGPGTRLTVL.

This clone was seen only once. The V and J genes are TRBV11-2 and TRBJ2-5, with TRBD2 identical over 15 bases. The V gene end was trimmed by 4 bases and the J gene end by 6 bases; junction bases not matched to a gene: 6. Germline V gene lookup returns CDR1 SGHAT and CDR2 FQNNGV. CDR3 size: 16 residues. For the CDR3, the DNA is TGTGCCAGCAGCTCGACGGGACTAGCGGGGGGTCAGACCCAGTACTTC. Residues: CASSSTGLAGGQTQYF.

The rearrangement joins TRBV9 to TRBJ1-1; D is possibly TRBD1 (5 bases). The V gene lost 1 base and the J gene lost 0 bases, with 10 bases spanning the gap. This CDR3 has 15 amino acids. Germline CDR1 reads SGDLS; CDR2 reads YYNGEE. As DNA, the CDR3 is TGTGCCAGCAGCGTATGGGGGGATATGAACACTGAAGCTTTCTTT. It translates to CASSVWGDMNTEAFF.

The V call is TRBV5-1, the J call TRBJ1-1; 8 positions match TRBD1. CDR1 is SGHRS and CDR2 is YFSETQ in the germline V gene. The CDR3 runs to 16 residues. Trimming removed 2 bases from V and 6 bases from J; junction bases left unmatched: 12. CDR3 loop: CASSLGPRGQEAEAFF. The CDR3 DNA sequence: TGCGCCAGCAGCTTAGGTCCCAGGGGGCAGGAGGCTGAAGCTTTCTTT.

This chain connects TRBV19 to TRBJ2-2; 7 positions agree with TRBD2. There are 15 residues in the CDR3. Per germline, CDR1 LNHDA and CDR2 SQIVND (reference sequence). V lost 2 bases to trimming and J lost 1 base; unmatched junction nucleotides: 1. The CDR3 sequence: CASSILAGNTGELFF. The CDR3 DNA reads TGTGCCAGTAGTATATTAGCGGGGAACACCGGGGAGCTGTTTTTT.